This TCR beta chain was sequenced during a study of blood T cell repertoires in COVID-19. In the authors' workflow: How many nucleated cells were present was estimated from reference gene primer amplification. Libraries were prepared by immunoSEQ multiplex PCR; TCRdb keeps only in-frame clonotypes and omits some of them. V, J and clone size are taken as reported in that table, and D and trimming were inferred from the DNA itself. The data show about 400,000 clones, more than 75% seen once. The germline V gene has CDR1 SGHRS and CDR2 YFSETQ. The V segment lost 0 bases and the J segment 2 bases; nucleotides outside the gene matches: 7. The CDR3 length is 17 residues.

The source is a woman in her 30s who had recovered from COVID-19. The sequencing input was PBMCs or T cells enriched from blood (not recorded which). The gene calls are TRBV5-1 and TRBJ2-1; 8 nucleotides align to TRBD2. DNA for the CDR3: TGCGCCAGCAGCTTGGGCCCTTTTAGCGGGACCTACAATGAGCAGTTCTTC. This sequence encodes CASSLGPFSGTYNEQFF.